There are a few counts of the clone carrying this T cell receptor beta chain. Its antigen is not identified. The CDR3 is 15 residues long. The ends lost 4 bases at V and 5 bases at J; junction bases unmatched: 12. Per the germline V gene, CDR1 is SQVTM and CDR2 is ANQGSEA. This PCR relied on a set of 60 Vbeta primers and 13 Jbeta primers. TCRdb keeps only in-frame clones here, not all; method: immunoSEQ multiplex PCR. The sample has roughly 170,000 clones; 65% to 80% are singletons. The data stem from a study of cytomegalovirus exposure and HLA in healthy donors. Study-wide context: A data release that came early held approximately 85 million unique TCRs from HLA-typed donors. Study-level results: In a later analysis, a missense DCLRE1C variant was linked to TCR beta V- and J-gene trimming. V segments that were indistinguishable, TRBV6-2 and TRBV6-3 among them, were omitted from analysis.

This chain links TRBV29-1 with TRBJ2-7; 9 bases align to TRBD1. The TCR sequence derives from a young woman in good health and CMV-seronegative. Sequenced: PBMCs. In DNA form, the CDR3 reads TGCAGCGTTGCGGTGCGGGGAACAGGGGGCAACGAGCAGTACTTC. Translated, it gives CSVAVRGTGGNEQYF.